The clone carrying this T cell receptor beta chain was counted a few times. The antigen is unknown. The data are from a study of beta chain features in type 1 diabetes. Study-level results: TCRB repertoires of naive, central memory and Treg cells appeared more similar among patients than among healthy donors. Among patients with Type 1 diabetes, TCRB CDR3s were moderately but significantly shorter in every one of the four CD4+ subsets.

What was sequenced were expressed TCRB transcripts, since all of the isolated RNA had been reverse transcribed. The table came from immunoSEQ multiplex PCR; TCRdb's copy has only in-frame clones and leaves some out. The data show 150,000 to 200,000 clones, around 8% seen once. Germline V gene data show CDR1 as SNHLY and CDR2 as FYNNEI. The germline V and J ends were trimmed by 4 bases and 4 bases, with 13 bases remaining between them. There are 14 residues in the CDR3. Sample: central memory CD4+ T cells from blood. The chain is built from TRBV2 and TRBJ2-5, with D maybe TRBD1 (5 bases). The clonotype originates from a woman aged 40 to 49 with type 1 diabetes. This chain's CDR3 is CASSAGRAGETQYF. CDR3 DNA sequence: TGTGCCAGCAGTGCCGGCAGGGCTGGAGAGACCCAGTACTTC.